Shown below are 16 T cell receptor beta chains from a single sample sequenced in a study of T cell responses to AZD1222 COVID-19 vaccine. Data came from immunoSEQ multiplex PCR; TCRdb stores just in-frame clones and leaves some out. The sample has over 150,000 clones; around 87% are singletons. Here the sequenced sample was peripheral blood, taken on day 0 of AZD1222 vaccination. The receptors shown here come from an adult in good health.

This clone was seen a single time. This rearrangement joins TRBV28 to TRBJ2-5; the match to TRBD1 covers 7 bases. Looked up from germline, CDR1 is MDHEN and CDR2 is SYDVKM. V was clipped by 10 bases and J by 5 bases; unmatched bases: 13. The CDR3 is 14 residues long. Here the CDR3 reads CATTMTGFGETQYF. The CDR3 DNA sequence: TGTGCCACAACAATGACAGGGTTCGGCGAGACCCAGTACTTC.

This clone was detected only a few times. The V gene is TRBV12-3 or TRBV12-4, the J gene TRBJ2-1, with 8 bases matching TRBD1. V was clipped by 6 bases and J by 5 bases; unmatched bases: 3. The CDR3 contains 13 residues. The CDR3 sequence: CASRDRVDNEQFF. The CDR3 DNA reads as TGTGCCAGCAGGGACAGGGTCGACAATGAGCAGTTCTTC.

The chain has TRBV5-1 and TRBJ1-3, with no clear D. The CDR3 contains 14 residues. The germline V gene encodes CDR1 SGHRS and CDR2 YFSETQ. The V end lost 0 bases, the J end lost 2 bases, and 6 bases lay between the germline ends. The CDR3 DNA sequence: TGCGCCAGCAGCTTGGAGTCGGCTGGAAACACCATATATTTT. Translation gives CASSLESAGNTIYF.

The CDR3 nucleotides read TGTGCCAGCTCACCATTAGGAGGGGGGGAGAACACTGAAGCTTTCTTT. This encodes CASSPLGGGENTEAFF. This chain joins TRBV18 and TRBJ1-1; a possible D gene is TRBD1 (6 bases). Germline V gene lookup returns CDR1 KGHSH and CDR2 LQKENI. The V end lost 2 bases, the J end lost 1 base, and 14 bases lay between the germline ends. CDR3 length equals 16 residues. Variable domain in full (rest from reference TRBV18 and TRBJ1-1): NAGVMQNPRHLVRRRGQEARLRCSPMKGHSHVYWYRQLPEEGLKFMVYLQKENIIDESGMPKERFSAEFPKEGPSILRIQQVVRGDSAAYFCASSPLGGGENTEAFFGQGTRLTVV.

The V gene is TRBV3-1 (or the pseudogene TRBV3-2), the J gene TRBJ2-5, with 11 bases fitting TRBD2. The V gene's germline CDR1 is LGHDT and CDR2 YNNKEL (reference sequence). The trim removed 1 base at V and 2 bases at J, leaving 6 bases unmatched. This CDR3 comprises 17 residues. The CDR3 loop reads CASSQAGLAGGQETQYF. In DNA form, the CDR3 reads TGTGCCAGCAGCCAAGCGGGGCTAGCGGGGGGTCAAGAGACCCAGTACTTC.

The chain has TRBV3-1 (or the pseudogene TRBV3-2) and TRBJ2-3; D is unresolved. The CDR3 loop spans 13 amino acids. Germline lookup yields CDR1 LGHDT and CDR2 YNNKEL (reference sequence). The V end lost 1 base, the J end lost 4 bases, and 6 bases lay between the germline ends. DNA for the CDR3: TGTGCCAGCAGCCAAGTGCCCCCAGATACGCAGTATTTT. Translation: CASSQVPPDTQYF.

CDR3 sequence reads: CASSPRTALSTDTQYF. Written as DNA, the CDR3 is TGTGCCAGCAGCCCGAGGACAGCTCTTAGCACAGATACGCAGTATTTT. The chain combines TRBV3-1 (or the pseudogene TRBV3-2) with TRBJ2-3, with D possibly matching TRBD1 (6 bases). CDR3 length equals 16 residues. Germline V CDR1 and CDR2: LGHDT, YNNKEL (reference sequence). Deletions cut 4 bases from V and 0 bases from J, with 14 bases between.

The chain carries TRBV18 and TRBJ2-7; D remains ambiguous. The CDR3 loop spans 13 amino acids. The germline CDR1 and CDR2 sequences are KGHSH and LQKENI. Trimming took 0 bases from V and 5 from J, leaving 8 bases between them. The CDR3 nucleotides are TGTGCCAGCTCACCACCGGGTTCTCACGAGCAGTACTTC. Protein sequence: CASSPPGSHEQYF.

The chain joins TRBV7-9 to TRBJ2-5; tentative D call: TRBD2 (6 bases). CDR1 and CDR2 (germline): SEHNR, FQNEAQ (reference sequence). The CDR3 length is 14 residues. Trimming pared 2 bases from V and 5 bases from J, leaving 12 bases between. In DNA, the CDR3 is TGTGCCAGCAGCTTAAGTGGCGCGGGGGAGACCCAGTACTTC. It specifies CASSLSGAGETQYF.

The chain joins TRBV6-5 to TRBJ2-5, with a tentative D call TRBD2 (6 bases). CDR3 length equals 14 residues. V lost 2 bases, J lost 2 bases, and 9 bases lay in between. Germline values: CDR1 MNHEY, CDR2 SVGAGI. CDR3 sequence reads: CASSYAGGQETQYF. CDR3 bases: TGTGCCAGCAGTTACGCCGGGGGTCAAGAGACCCAGTACTTC.

This chain links TRBV19 with TRBJ1-4, with D unresolved. V was cut by 7 bases and J by 11 bases, with 26 bases left in between. Per the germline V gene, CDR1 is LNHDA and CDR2 is SQIVND (reference sequence). The CDR3 extends over 16 amino acids. The CDR3 sequence is CASTPYGSAVQLKLFF. The CDR3 DNA reads TGTGCCAGTACCCCTTACGGCTCGGCTGTCCAGCTCAAACTGTTTTTT.

In DNA form, the CDR3 reads TGCGCCAGCAACCCGAGCGGGGGGGCGACAGATACGCAGTATTTT. It translates to CASNPSGGATDTQYF. V is TRBV5-1 and J is TRBJ2-3; 10 bases map to TRBD2. The CDR3 extends over 15 amino acids. The V and J ends lost 6 bases and 3 bases, in that order; junction bases with no gene match: 7. Germline assignment: CDR1 SGHRS and CDR2 YFSETQ.

This clone was counted between two and nine times. The J gene is TRBJ2-7, the V gene TRBV11-2; D is uncertain. Germline CDR1 SGHAT, CDR2 FQNNGV. The CDR3 consists of 11 residues. Deletions cut 5 bases from V and 6 bases from J, with 8 bases between. Here the CDR3 reads CASSPPLEQYV. The DNA of the CDR3 is TGTGCCAGCAGCCCCCCCCTCGAGCAGTACGTC.

The sample holds one count of this clone. The chain joins TRBV7-9 to TRBJ2-7; a possible D gene is TRBD2 (6 bases). Per germline, CDR1 SEHNR and CDR2 FQNEAQ (reference sequence). Trimming cost V 4 bases and J 1 base, with 14 bases left between them. This CDR3 is built from 15 residues. The CDR3 DNA reads as TGTGCCAGCAGCTCGGGCGGAGGGGTTTCCTACGAGCAGTACGTC. Translation gives CASSSGGGVSYEQYV.

Only one count was recorded for this clone. The genes are TRBV30 and TRBJ1-1; D might be TRBD1 (6 bases). Trimming removed 5 bases at V and 1 base at J, with 8 bases between. The CDR3 consists of 12 residues. Germline lookup yields CDR1 GTSNPN and CDR2 SVGIG (reference sequence). CDR3 nucleotide sequence: TGTGCCTGGGGAGGGGGGAACACTGAAGCTTTCTTT. Protein product: CAWGGGNTEAFF.

This chain links TRBV11-2 with TRBJ2-1, with a tentative D call TRBD1 (6 bases). V was pared by 5 bases and J by 9 bases, with 17 bases between. The CDR3 runs to 14 residues. CDR1 and CDR2 (germline): SGHAT, FQNNGV. CDR3 protein: CASSPGAGSGEQFF. The CDR3 nucleotides are TGTGCCAGCAGCCCAGGGGCGGGTTCGGGTGAGCAGTTCTTC.